The 9 T cell receptor beta chains given below trace back to one sample, sequenced in a study of blood T cell repertoires in COVID-19. Sequencing was performed with immunoSEQ multiplex PCR; in TCRdb, only in-frame clones are kept and a portion is missing. The table shows roughly 150,000 clones, with around four fifths occurring only once. The sequencing input was peripheral blood. The receptors here all came from a woman of 80 years or more with COVID-19, enrolled during active disease.

This sequence joins TRBV3-1 (or the pseudogene TRBV3-2) and TRBJ1-1; D gene unclear. V was trimmed by 1 base and J by 1 base, leaving 7 bases between them. This CDR3 region has 14 residues. The germline gives CDR1 LGHDT, CDR2 YNNKEL (reference sequence). CDR3 sequence (DNA): TGTGCCAGCAGCCAAGTTGAGGGGAACACTGAAGCTTTCTTT. It is translated as CASSQVEGNTEAFF.

This rearrangement joins TRBV6-6 to TRBJ2-5; D may be TRBD2 (6 bases). This CDR3 is 18 amino acids long. Germline CDR1 and CDR2: MNHNY and SVGAGI (reference sequence). V gave up 5 bases and J gave up 1 base, with 23 bases separating them. The CDR3 here is CASSPLVIEGGLQETQYF. In nucleotides, the CDR3 is TGTGCCAGCAGTCCCCTAGTAATAGAGGGAGGCCTCCAAGAGACCCAGTACTTC.

This clone was seen only a few times. The genes are TRBV15 and TRBJ1-5; 8 positions agree with TRBD1. V was clipped by 3 bases and J by 8 bases; unmatched bases: 6. CDR3 size: 14 residues. The germline CDR1 and CDR2 sequences are LNHNV and YYDKDF (reference sequence). DNA for the CDR3: TGTGCCACCAGCAGGGGACAGGTCGGGGAGCCCCAGCATTTT. This translates into CATSRGQVGEPQHF.

This chain connects TRBV2 to TRBJ1-1; D ambiguous. Germline CDR1 reads SNHLY; CDR2 reads FYNNEI. The CDR3 sequence is 11 residues long. V shed 2 bases and J shed 10 bases, with 8 bases lying between them. The CDR3 DNA follows: TGTGCCAGCAGTGAAAGGCGGCTAGCTTTCTTT. Translation: CASSERRLAFF.

The table lists this clone with a few counts. This chain connects TRBV5-6 to TRBJ2-1; 8 bases are a match to TRBD2. The CDR3 sequence is 17 residues long. Germline-derived CDR1 and CDR2 are SGHDT and YYEEEE. V shed 0 bases and J 0 bases; nucleotides not matched to a gene: 5. CDR3 sequence: CASSLALAGVSYNEQFF. CDR3 nucleotides: TGTGCCAGCAGCTTGGCGCTAGCGGGCGTCTCCTACAATGAGCAGTTCTTC.

This clone was seen more than once but under ten times. The chain has TRBV9 and TRBJ1-6; a weak D match, TRBD1 (5 bases). The CDR3 consists of 14 residues. V lost 0 bases and J lost 9, with 10 bases in between. CDR1 is SGDLS and CDR2 is YYNGEE in the germline V gene. CDR3 sequence (DNA): TGTGCCAGCAGCGTAGTGCAGGGAGGTTCACCCCTCCACTTT. This encodes CASSVVQGGSPLHF.

The chain is built from TRBV5-5 and TRBJ1-5, with 7 bases identical to TRBD1. Germline CDR1 is SGHKS and CDR2 is YYEKEE (reference sequence). This CDR3 comprises 17 residues. Germline trimming cut 0 bases from V and 4 bases from J; bases unmatched to any gene: 10. This CDR3 reads CASSLGAPTGVNQPQHF. The CDR3 coding sequence is TGTGCCAGCAGCTTGGGGGCCCCAACAGGGGTGAATCAGCCCCAGCATTTT. The variable domain in full, completed from reference TRBV5-5 and TRBJ1-5, reads DAGVTQSPTHLIKTRGQQVTLRCSPISGHKSVSWYQQVLGQGPQFIFQYYEKEERGRGNFPDRFSARQFPNYSSELNVNALLLGDSALYLCASSLGAPTGVNQPQHFGDGTRLSIL.

The V and J genes are TRBV9 and TRBJ2-1; D perhaps matches TRBD2 (7 bases). Germline V gene sequence: CDR1 SGDLS, CDR2 YYNGEE. V was cut by 3 bases and J by 9 bases, with 13 bases left in between. The CDR3 has 13 residues. CDR3 DNA sequence: TGTGCCAGCAGCGCGGGGGGCCGGGGTGAGCAGTTCTTC. Its translation: CASSAGGRGEQFF.

V is TRBV3-1 (or the pseudogene TRBV3-2) and J is TRBJ2-7; tentatively, D is TRBD1 (6 bases). The CDR3 extends over 15 amino acids. Between the trimmed V and J ends, which lost 1 base and 0 bases, there was a span of 10 bases. From germline, CDR1 is LGHDT and CDR2 YNNKEL (reference sequence). The CDR3 loop is CASSQGDRSSYEQYF. CDR3 sequence (DNA): TGTGCCAGCAGCCAAGGTGACAGGAGCTCCTACGAGCAGTACTTC.